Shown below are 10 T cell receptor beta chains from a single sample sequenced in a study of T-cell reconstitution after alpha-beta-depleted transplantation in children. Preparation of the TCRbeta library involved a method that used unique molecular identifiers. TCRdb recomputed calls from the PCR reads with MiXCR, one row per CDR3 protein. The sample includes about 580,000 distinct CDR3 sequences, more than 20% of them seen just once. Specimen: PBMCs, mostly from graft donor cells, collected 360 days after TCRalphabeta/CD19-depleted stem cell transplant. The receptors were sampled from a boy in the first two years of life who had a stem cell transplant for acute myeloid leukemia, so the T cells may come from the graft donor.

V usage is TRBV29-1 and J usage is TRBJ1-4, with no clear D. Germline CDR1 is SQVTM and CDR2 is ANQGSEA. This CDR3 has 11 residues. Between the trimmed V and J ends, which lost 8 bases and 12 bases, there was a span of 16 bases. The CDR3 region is CSTTRGSELFF. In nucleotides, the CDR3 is TGCAGCACCACGAGAGGGTCGGAACTGTTTTTT.

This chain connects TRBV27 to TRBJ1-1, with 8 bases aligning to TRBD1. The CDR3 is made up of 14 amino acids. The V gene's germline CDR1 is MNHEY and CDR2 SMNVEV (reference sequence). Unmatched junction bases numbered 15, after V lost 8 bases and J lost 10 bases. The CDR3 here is CASANGGQAAGAFF. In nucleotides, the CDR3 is TGTGCCAGCGCCAACGGGGGACAGGCTGCGGGAGCTTTCTTT.

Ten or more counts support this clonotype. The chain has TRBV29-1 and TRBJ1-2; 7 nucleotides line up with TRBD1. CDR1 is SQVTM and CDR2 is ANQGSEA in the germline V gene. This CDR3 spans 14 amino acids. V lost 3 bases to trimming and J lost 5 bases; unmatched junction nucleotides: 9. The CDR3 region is CSVEFQGVPYGYTF. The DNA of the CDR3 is TGCAGCGTTGAGTTCCAGGGGGTTCCTTATGGCTACACCTTC.

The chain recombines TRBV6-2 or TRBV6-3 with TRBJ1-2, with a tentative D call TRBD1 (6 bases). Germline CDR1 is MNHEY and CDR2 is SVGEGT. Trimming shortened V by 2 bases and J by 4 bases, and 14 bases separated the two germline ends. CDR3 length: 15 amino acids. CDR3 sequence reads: CASSYGPGQPYGYTF. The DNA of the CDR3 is TGTGCCAGCAGTTACGGCCCCGGACAGCCCTATGGCTACACCTTC.

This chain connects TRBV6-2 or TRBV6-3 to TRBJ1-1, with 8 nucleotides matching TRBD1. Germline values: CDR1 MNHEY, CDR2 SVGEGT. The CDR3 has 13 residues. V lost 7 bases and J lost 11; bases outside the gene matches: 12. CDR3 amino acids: CASKKTGEVKAFF. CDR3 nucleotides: TGTGCCAGCAAGAAGACAGGGGAAGTGAAGGCTTTCTTT.

The CDR3 DNA is TGTGCCAGCAGTTTTGGAGCGGGGGGTCAAGAGACCCAGTACTTC. It translates to CASSFGAGGQETQYF. The chain has TRBV12-3 or TRBV12-4 and TRBJ2-5; 9 bases fit TRBD2. The trim removed 3 bases at V and 2 bases at J, leaving 4 bases unmatched. This CDR3 is 15 amino acids long.

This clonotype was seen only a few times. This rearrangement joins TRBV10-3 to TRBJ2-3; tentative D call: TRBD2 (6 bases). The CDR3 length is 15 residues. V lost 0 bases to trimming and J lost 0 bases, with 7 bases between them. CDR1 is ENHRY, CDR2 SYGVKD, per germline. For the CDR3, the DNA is TGTGCCATCAGTGAGTCGGGACTTAGCACAGATACGCAGTATTTT. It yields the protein CAISESGLSTDTQYF.

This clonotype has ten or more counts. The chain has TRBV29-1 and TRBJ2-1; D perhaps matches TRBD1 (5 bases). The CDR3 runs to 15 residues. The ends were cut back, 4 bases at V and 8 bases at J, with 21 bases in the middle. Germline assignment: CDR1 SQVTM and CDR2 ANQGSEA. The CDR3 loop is CSVANAGAGRHEQFF. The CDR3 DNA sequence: TGCAGCGTTGCTAATGCTGGGGCAGGGCGGCATGAGCAGTTCTTC.

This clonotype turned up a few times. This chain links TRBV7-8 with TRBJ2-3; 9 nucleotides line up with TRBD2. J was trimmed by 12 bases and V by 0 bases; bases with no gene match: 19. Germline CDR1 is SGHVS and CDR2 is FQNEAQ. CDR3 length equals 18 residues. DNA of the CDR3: TGTGCCAGCAGCTTAGCCTACCGGACTAAGCGGGGGGCCCTAGTTCAGTATTTT. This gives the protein CASSLAYRTKRGALVQYF.

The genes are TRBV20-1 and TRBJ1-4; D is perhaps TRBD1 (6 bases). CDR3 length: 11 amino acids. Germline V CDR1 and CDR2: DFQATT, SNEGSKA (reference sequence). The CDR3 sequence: CSGQRGEKLFF. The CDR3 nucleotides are TGCAGCGGACAGCGTGGCGAAAAACTGTTTTTT.